Ten or more counts support the clone carrying this TCR beta chain. The germline V gene has CDR1 SQVTM and CDR2 ANQGSEA. The CDR3 loop spans 14 amino acids. The J segment lost 4 bases and the V segment lost 3 bases, leaving 2 bases of the junction unmatched. These data belong to a study of molecular identifiers for immune sequencing clone quantification. Study-wide background: Four portions were sequenced after RNA from roughly 21,000 or 96,000 naive CD8 cells was split five ways in replicates.

Preparation methods for the bulk TCR libraries were those previously described, with listed TCR primers. TCRdb reprocessed the PCR reads via MiXCR and lists one record per CDR3 protein. The sample consists of 40,000 to 65,000 distinct CDR3 sequences, around 34% of them appearing once. Libraries used about 20,000 to 1,100,000 sorted naive CD8 T cells and 10%, 30% or 50% RNA input. The authors sorted naive CD8 T cells as CD8+CD4-CCR7+CD45RA+. This TCR was sampled from a human donor in good health. Some libraries in this study had Jurkat cell RNA spiked in. The chain joins TRBV29-1 to TRBJ2-1; 11 bases agree with TRBD2. The sample comprised naive CD8+ T cells from blood, with Jurkat cell RNA spiked in. Noted subset: FACS-sorted CD8+CD4-CCR7+CD45RA+ naive T cells. The CDR3 bases are TGCAGCGTTGATACTAGCGGGAGATACAATGAGCAGTTCTTC. It encodes CSVDTSGRYNEQFF.